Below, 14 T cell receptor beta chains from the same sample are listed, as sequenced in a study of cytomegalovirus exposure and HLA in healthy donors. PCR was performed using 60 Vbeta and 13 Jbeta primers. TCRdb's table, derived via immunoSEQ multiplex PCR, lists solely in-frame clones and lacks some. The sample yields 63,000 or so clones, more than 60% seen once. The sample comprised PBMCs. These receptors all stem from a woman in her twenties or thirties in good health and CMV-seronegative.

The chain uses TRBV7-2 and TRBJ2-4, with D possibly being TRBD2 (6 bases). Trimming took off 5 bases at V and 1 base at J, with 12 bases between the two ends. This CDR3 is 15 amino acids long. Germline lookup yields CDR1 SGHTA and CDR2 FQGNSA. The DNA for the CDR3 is TGTGCCAGCAGCCCTGGAGGGCCGGCCAAAAACATTCAGTACTTC. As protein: CASSPGGPAKNIQYF.

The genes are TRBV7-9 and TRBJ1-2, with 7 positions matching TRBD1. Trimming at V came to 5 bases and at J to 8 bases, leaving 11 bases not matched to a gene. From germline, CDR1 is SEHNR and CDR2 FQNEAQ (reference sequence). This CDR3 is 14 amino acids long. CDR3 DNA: TGTGCCAGCAGCCACCCCCGGGACAGTCGGGGCTACACCTTC. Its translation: CASSHPRDSRGYTF.

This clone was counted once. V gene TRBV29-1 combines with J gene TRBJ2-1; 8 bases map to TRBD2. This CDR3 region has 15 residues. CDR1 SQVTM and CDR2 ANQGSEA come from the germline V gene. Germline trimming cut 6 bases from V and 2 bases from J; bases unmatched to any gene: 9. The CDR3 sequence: CSVSPGAGAYNEQFF. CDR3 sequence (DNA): TGCAGCGTCTCACCCGGAGCGGGGGCCTACAATGAGCAGTTCTTC.

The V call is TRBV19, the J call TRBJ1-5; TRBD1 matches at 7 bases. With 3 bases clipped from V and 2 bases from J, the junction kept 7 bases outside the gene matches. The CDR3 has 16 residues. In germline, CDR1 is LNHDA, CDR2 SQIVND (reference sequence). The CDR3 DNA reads TGTGCCAGTAGTATCGGCTTCGGACAGGGCAATCAGCCCCAGCATTTT. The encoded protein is CASSIGFGQGNQPQHF.

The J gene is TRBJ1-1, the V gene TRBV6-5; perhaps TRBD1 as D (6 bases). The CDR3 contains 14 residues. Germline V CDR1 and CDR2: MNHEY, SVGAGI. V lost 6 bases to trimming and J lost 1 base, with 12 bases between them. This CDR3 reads CASRPTGANTEAFF. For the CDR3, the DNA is TGTGCCAGCAGACCGACAGGAGCGAACACTGAAGCTTTCTTT.

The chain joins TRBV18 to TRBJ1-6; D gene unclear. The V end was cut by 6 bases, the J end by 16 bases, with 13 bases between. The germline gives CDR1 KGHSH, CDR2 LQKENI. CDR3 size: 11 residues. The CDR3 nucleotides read TGTGCCAGCTCTACACCGGGGATTCTCCACTTT. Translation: CASSTPGILHF.

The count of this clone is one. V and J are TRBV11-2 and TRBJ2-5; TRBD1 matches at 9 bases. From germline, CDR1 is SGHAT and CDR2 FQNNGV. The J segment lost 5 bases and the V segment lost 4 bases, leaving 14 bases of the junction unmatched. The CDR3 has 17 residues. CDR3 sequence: CASSSKLRDRVWETQYF. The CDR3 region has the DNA TGTGCCAGCAGCTCAAAACTCCGGGACAGGGTTTGGGAGACCCAGTACTTC.

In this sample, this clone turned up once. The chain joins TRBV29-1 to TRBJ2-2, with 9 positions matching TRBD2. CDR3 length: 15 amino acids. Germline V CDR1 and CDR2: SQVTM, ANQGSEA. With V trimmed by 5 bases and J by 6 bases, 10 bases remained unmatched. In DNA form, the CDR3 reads TGCAGCGTTCGGGGTGGGACTAGCTTTGCCGGGGAGCTGTTTTTT. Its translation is CSVRGGTSFAGELFF.

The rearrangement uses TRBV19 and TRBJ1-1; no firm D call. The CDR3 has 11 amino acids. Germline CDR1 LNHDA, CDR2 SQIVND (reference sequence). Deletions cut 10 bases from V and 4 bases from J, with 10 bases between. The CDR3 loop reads CATWAGTEAFF. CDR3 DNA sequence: TGTGCCACGTGGGCGGGCACTGAAGCTTTCTTT.

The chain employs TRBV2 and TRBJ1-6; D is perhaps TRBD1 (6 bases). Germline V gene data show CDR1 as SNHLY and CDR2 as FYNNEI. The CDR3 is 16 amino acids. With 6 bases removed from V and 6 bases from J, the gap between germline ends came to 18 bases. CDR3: CASRESDSSINSPLHF. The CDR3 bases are TGTGCCAGCAGGGAATCGGACAGTTCTATTAATTCACCCCTCCACTTT.

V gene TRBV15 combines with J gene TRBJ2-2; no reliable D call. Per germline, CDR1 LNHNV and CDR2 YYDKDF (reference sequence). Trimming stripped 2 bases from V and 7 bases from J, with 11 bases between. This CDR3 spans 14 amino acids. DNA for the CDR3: TGTGCCACCAGCAGAATACCTCACAGCGGGGAGCTGTTTTTT. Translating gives CATSRIPHSGELFF.

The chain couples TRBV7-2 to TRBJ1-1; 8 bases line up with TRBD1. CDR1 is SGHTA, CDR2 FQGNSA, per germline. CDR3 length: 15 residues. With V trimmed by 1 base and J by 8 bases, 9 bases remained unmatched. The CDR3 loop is CASSLDRGSSSEAFF. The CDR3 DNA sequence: TGTGCCAGCAGCTTAGACAGGGGGTCCTCATCCGAAGCTTTCTTT.

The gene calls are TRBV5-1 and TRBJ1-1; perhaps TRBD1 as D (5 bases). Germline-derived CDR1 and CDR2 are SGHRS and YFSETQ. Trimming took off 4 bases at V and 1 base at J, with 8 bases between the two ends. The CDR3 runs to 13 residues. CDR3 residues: CASSVGQNTEAFF. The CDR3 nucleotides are TGCGCCAGCAGCGTCGGACAGAACACTGAAGCTTTCTTT.

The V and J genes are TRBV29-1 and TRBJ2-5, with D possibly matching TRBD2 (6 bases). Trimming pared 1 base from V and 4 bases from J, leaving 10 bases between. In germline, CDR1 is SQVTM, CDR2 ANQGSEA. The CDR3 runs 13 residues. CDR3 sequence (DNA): TGCAGCGTTGAAGGCGGGATAGGAGAGACCCAGTACTTC. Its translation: CSVEGGIGETQYF.